This T cell receptor (beta chain) is drawn from a study of T cells expressing NK-cell markers. Template switching by 5'RACE with UMIs generated the TCR beta cDNA. TCRdb derives one entry per CDR3 protein from the 5' RACE reads, leaving out DNA. This listing includes about 390,000 distinct CDR3 sequences. The CDR3 totals 13 residues. The germline gives CDR1 MGHDK, CDR2 SYGVNS. The sequencing sample was made of blood T cells: a sorted CD56 or NKG2C T cell subset, CD4+ or CD8+ T cells, or bulk PBMC T cells (not recorded which). This rearrangement joins TRBV25-1 to TRBJ1-5; without DNA, the TCRdb call of TRBD1 cannot be checked. The sequence was obtained from a woman aged 50 to 60 in good health. CDR3 amino acids: CASSQGGFRPQHF.